Below, 19 T cell receptor beta chains from the same sample are listed, as sequenced in a study of shared clonotypes between healthy human individuals. Sequenced by immunoSEQ multiplex PCR; TCRdb stores in-frame clones only, minus some. The table has approximately 1.5 million clones, 95% to 99% seen once. Sequencing was performed on naive CD4+ T cells sorted from blood. The subset denotes: CD45RA+ positively selected. These receptors were collected from a man aged 25 to 40 in good health.

The CDR3 protein is CASSLLRGNNEQFF. CDR3 coding DNA: TGCGCCAGCAGCTTGTTGCGGGGAAACAATGAGCAGTTCTTC. The V gene is TRBV5-1, the J gene TRBJ2-1; D possibly corresponds to TRBD2 (6 bases). The CDR3 covers 14 residues. V was pared by 1 base and J by 5 bases, with 10 bases between. Per the germline V gene, CDR1 is SGHRS and CDR2 is YFSETQ.

CDR3 nucleotides: TGTGCCAGCAGTTTAGCAGGGTTCCCCTCTGGAAACACCATATATTTT. It translates to CASSLAGFPSGNTIYF. The rearrangement joins TRBV6-6 to TRBJ1-3; the D gene is possibly TRBD1 (5 bases). Germline CDR1 and CDR2: MNHNY and SVGAGI (reference sequence). The CDR3 totals 16 residues. V was cut by 4 bases and J by 0 bases, with 13 bases left in between.

J is TRBJ1-5 and V is TRBV7-9; D remains ambiguous. The V end lost 5 bases, the J end lost 1 base, and 9 bases lay between the germline ends. Germline V gene sequence: CDR1 SEHNR, CDR2 FQNEAQ (reference sequence). The CDR3 is made up of 14 amino acids. The CDR3 DNA sequence: TGTGCCAGCAGCGAAAGCGGGAGCAATCAGCCCCAGCATTTT. Translating it yields CASSESGSNQPQHF.

This rearrangement joins TRBV2 to TRBJ1-1, with D unresolved. This CDR3 has 15 amino acids. Trimming pared 2 bases from V and 0 bases from J, leaving 10 bases between. Germline lookup yields CDR1 SNHLY and CDR2 FYNNEI. The CDR3 coding sequence is TGTGCCAGCAGTGAAAGAGCGTTCATGAACACTGAAGCTTTCTTT. Its protein product is CASSERAFMNTEAFF.

The chain is built from TRBV14 and TRBJ1-2; D gene unclear. The CDR3 extends over 16 amino acids. V lost 6 bases, J lost 4 bases, and 21 bases lay in between. The germline V gene encodes CDR1 SGHDN and CDR2 FVKESK. The CDR3 coding sequence is TGTGCCAGCAGGATGTGTTTGGTAGGGAATCTCTATGGCTACACCTTC. It is translated as CASRMCLVGNLYGYTF.

With respect to this clone: This sample includes further DNA sequences coding for the same CDR3. The rearrangement joins TRBV18 to TRBJ1-3; D ambiguous. Germline loops: CDR1 KGHSH, CDR2 LQKENI. The length of the CDR3 is 15 residues. Trimming pared 2 bases from V and 0 bases from J, leaving 8 bases between. The chain's CDR3 is CASSPGGNSGNTIYF. In DNA form, the CDR3 reads TGTGCCAGCTCACCAGGCGGTAACTCTGGAAACACCATATATTTT. The full variable domain, rest sourced from reference TRBV18 and TRBJ1-3, is NAGVMQNPRHLVRRRGQEARLRCSPMKGHSHVYWYRQLPEEGLKFMVYLQKENIIDESGMPKERFSAEFPKEGPSILRIQQVVRGDSAAYFCASSPGGNSGNTIYFGEGSWLTVV.

The chain is built from TRBV28 and TRBJ2-5; D gene unclear. Germline V lookup: CDR1 MDHEN, CDR2 SYDVKM. The CDR3 loop spans 11 amino acids. V dropped 4 bases and J dropped 7 bases, with 7 bases sitting between them. This CDR3 is CASSSTGTQYF. For the CDR3, the DNA is TGTGCCAGCAGTTCTACCGGGACCCAGTACTTC.

The V gene is TRBV21-1, the J gene TRBJ2-5; the table names TRBD1, a call not compared with the DNA. TRBV21-1 is tagged as a pseudogene. The CDR3 is 16 amino acids. DNA for the CDR3: TGTGCCAGCAGCAAAGGGGAACAGGGGTATGAAGAGACCCAGTACTTC. This gives the protein CASSKGEQGYEETQYF.

Comment on this clone: Other DNA sequences of this sample code for an identical CDR3. This chain links TRBV18 with TRBJ2-1; D uncertain. CDR1 and CDR2 from the germline V gene are KGHSH and LQKENI. V was clipped by 2 bases and J by 3 bases, with 5 bases between them. The CDR3 has 13 amino acids. The CDR3 bases are TGTGCCAGCTCACCAGGGCTCTACAATGAGCAGTTCTTC. This translates into CASSPGLYNEQFF.

V usage is TRBV6-5 and J usage is TRBJ2-7; 7 positions agree with TRBD1. Trimming took 6 bases from V and 4 from J; bases not matched to a gene: 6. CDR3 length: 13 amino acids. CDR1 MNHEY and CDR2 SVGAGI come from the germline V gene. The CDR3 DNA follows: TGTGCCAGCAGCCACCGGGACAGTTACGAGCAGTACTTC. It translates to CASSHRDSYEQYF.

The chain uses TRBV4-1 and TRBJ2-1; D call uncertain. CDR1 is MGHRA and CDR2 is YSYEKL in the germline V gene. The ends were cut back, 1 base at V and 6 bases at J, with 4 bases in the middle. The CDR3 is made up of 12 amino acids. CDR3 loop: CASSQVSNEQFF. CDR3 DNA: TGCGCCAGCAGCCAAGTCTCCAATGAGCAGTTCTTC.

The rearrangement uses TRBV7-2 and TRBJ2-7; D is unresolved. The germline V gene has CDR1 SGHTA and CDR2 FQGNSA. The germline V and J ends were trimmed by 1 base and 0 bases, with 7 bases remaining between them. CDR3 size: 14 residues. In nucleotides, the CDR3 is TGTGCCAGCAGCTTAGTCAGGCTCTCCTACGAGCAGTACTTC. Translated: CASSLVRLSYEQYF. Full variable domain (outside the CDR3, taken from reference TRBV7-2 and TRBJ2-7): GAGVSQSPSNKVTEKGKDVELRCDPISGHTALYWYRQSLGQGLEFLIYFQGNSAPDKSGLPSDRFSAERTGGSVSTLTIQRTQQEDSAVYLCASSLVRLSYEQYFGPGTRLTVT.

Here the CDR3 reads CASSPRTSGRDEQYF. The CDR3 DNA follows: TGTGCCAGCAGCCCTCGGACTAGCGGGAGGGACGAGCAGTACTTC. The gene calls are TRBV7-9 and TRBJ2-7; 15 bases agree with TRBD2. The CDR3 has 15 residues. Germline CDR1 reads SEHNR; CDR2 reads FQNEAQ (reference sequence). The V segment lost 5 bases and the J segment 5 bases; nucleotides outside the gene matches: 4.

V and J are TRBV11-2 and TRBJ2-2; TRBD1 agrees at 7 bases. After removal of 1 base from V and 6 bases from J, the junction contained 2 bases not matched to a gene. The CDR3 is 14 residues long. CDR1 and CDR2 from the germline V gene are SGHAT and FQNNGV. CDR3 loop: CASSLAGGAGELFF. The CDR3 DNA reads as TGTGCCAGCAGCTTAGCAGGGGGAGCCGGGGAGCTGTTTTTT. Full variable domain (rest looked up from reference TRBV11-2 and TRBJ2-2): EAGVAQSPRYKIIEKRQSVAFWCNPISGHATLYWYQQILGQGPKLLIQFQNNGVVDDSQLPKDRFSAERLKGVDSTLKIQPAKLEDSAVYLCASSLAGGAGELFFGEGSRLTVL.

The gene calls are TRBV7-8 and TRBJ2-1; TRBD2 agrees at 10 bases. This CDR3 contains 16 residues. The germline V gene has CDR1 SGHVS and CDR2 FQNEAQ. The ends lost 2 bases at V and 4 bases at J; junction bases unmatched: 5. CDR3: CASSLLAGVPYNEQFF. DNA of the CDR3: TGTGCCAGCAGCTTACTAGCGGGAGTACCTTACAATGAGCAGTTCTTC.

The CDR3 here is CASSLVGSSTEAFF. DNA of the CDR3: TGCGCCAGCAGCTTGGTCGGGTCTAGTACTGAAGCTTTCTTT. The V gene is TRBV5-1, the J gene TRBJ1-1; D remains unclear. V was clipped by 0 bases and J by 5 bases, with 11 bases between them. The CDR3 contains 14 residues. Germline-derived CDR1 and CDR2 are SGHRS and YFSETQ. The full variable domain, in which reference TRBV5-1 and TRBJ1-1 provide the parts outside the CDR3, is KAGVTQTPRYLIKTRGQQVTLSCSPISGHRSVSWYQQTPGQGLQFLFEYFSETQRNKGNFPGRFSGRQFSNSRSEMNVSTLELGDSALYLCASSLVGSSTEAFFGQGTRLTVV.

A word on this clone: Other DNA sequences in the sample encode the same CDR3. As DNA, the CDR3 is TGTGCCAGCTCACCGCTCGGGGGCAATACAGATACGCAGTATTTT. Translation gives CASSPLGGNTDTQYF. The chain couples TRBV18 to TRBJ2-3, with D perhaps TRBD1 or TRBD2 (6 bases each). This CDR3 region has 15 residues. Germline-derived CDR1 and CDR2 are KGHSH and LQKENI. Between the trimmed V and J ends, which lost 3 bases and 3 bases, there was a span of 13 bases.

CDR3 protein: CASSPPGGANYEQYF. CDR3 sequence (DNA): TGTGCCAGCTCACCACCGGGGGGCGCAAACTACGAGCAGTACTTC. V and J are TRBV18 and TRBJ2-7, with D perhaps given as TRBD1 or TRBD2 (6 bases each). V lost 0 bases and J 3 bases, leaving 12 bases between the germline ends. CDR1 is KGHSH, CDR2 LQKENI, per germline. This CDR3 region has 15 residues.

The CDR3 bases are TGTGCCAGCAGCGCCAGGCCGGGACTAGCGGGAGTAGGCACAGATACGCAGTATTTT. It specifies CASSARPGLAGVGTDTQYF. The genes are TRBV9 and TRBJ2-3, with 14 positions matching TRBD2. Germline V lookup: CDR1 SGDLS, CDR2 YYNGEE. The CDR3 loop spans 19 amino acids. J gave up 1 base and V 3 bases, and 10 bases lay outside the gene matches.